A selection of T cell receptor beta chains follows, all from one sample in a study of blood T cells in healthy people across ages. From the 5' RACE reads, TCRdb called clonotypes with MiXCR, one entry per CDR3 protein. Here the sample spans under 1 million distinct CDR3 sequences, 44% being singletons. Material: blood. These receptors originate from a man between 60 and 75 years old in good health. Both conserved end residues are part of each CDR3. A D gene is named only where the DNA matches it firmly. The size of a clone is reported for some rows only, either as once, few or many, or as a class for expanded clones.

v_gene	j_gene	d_gene	abundance	CDR3aa	CDR3nt
TRBV12-3/TRBV12-4	TRBJ1-4	NA	once	CASSLMVANEKLFF	TGTGCCAGCAGTTTAATGGTCGCTAATGAAAAACTGTTTTTT
TRBV2	TRBJ1-4	TRBD1	NA	CASSGQGLREKLFF	TGTGCCAGCAGTGGACAGGGACTGCGGGAAAAACTGTTTTTT
TRBV30	TRBJ2-7	TRBD1	once	CAGNRGSYEQYF	TGTGCGGGCAACAGGGGATCCTACGAGCAGTACTTC
TRBV11-3	TRBJ2-1	TRBD2	few	CASSTTYGGSSYNEQFF	TGTGCCAGCAGCACCACTTACGGGGGGAGCTCCTACAATGAGCAGTTCTTC
TRBV20-1	TRBJ1-2	TRBD1	NA	CSANTGQGIQGYTF	TGCAGTGCAAATACGGGACAGGGGATCCAGGGCTACACCTTC
TRBV29-1	TRBJ1-5	TRBD1	NA	CSATEGQGNQPQHF	TGCAGCGCTACAGAAGGACAGGGAAATCAGCCCCAGCATTTT
TRBV20-1	TRBJ1-2	TRBD1	few	CSAVQGANPYGYTF	TGCAGTGCGGTACAGGGGGCAAATCCCTATGGCTACACCTTC
TRBV20-1	TRBJ2-1	TRBD2	NA	CSANTGTSGGNEQFF	TGCAGTGCAAACACCGGGACTAGCGGGGGAAATGAGCAGTTCTTC
TRBV7-2	TRBJ2-5	NA	NA	CASSWGSLETQYF	TGTGCCAGCAGCTGGGGATCTTTAGAGACCCAGTACTTC
TRBV9	TRBJ2-7	TRBD2	NA	CASSEGLAGDSISHHRLEQYF	TGTGCCAGCAGCGAGGGACTAGCGGGGGACTCTATTTCCCATCACCGTCTCGAGCAGTACTTC
TRBV4-3	TRBJ2-7	NA	few	CASSRQKGPPYEQYF	TGCGCCAGCAGCCGACAGAAGGGGCCTCCCTACGAGCAGTACTTC
TRBV18	TRBJ1-5	NA	NA	CASSPKRDDKGNQPQHF	TGTGCCAGCTCACCAAAAAGGGACGATAAAGGCAATCAGCCCCAGCATTTT
TRBV6-2/TRBV6-3	TRBJ2-2	NA	NA	CASRDTWGTGELFF	TGTGCCAGCAGGGACACCTGGGGTACCGGGGAGCTGTTTTTT
TRBV7-6	TRBJ2-2	TRBD1	many	CASSARQGGELFF	TGTGCCAGCAGCGCAAGACAGGGTGGGGAGCTGTTTTTT
TRBV6-2/TRBV6-3	TRBJ1-2	TRBD1	few	CASSSTGAVPYGYTF	TGTGCCAGCAGTTCAACAGGGGCGGTACCCTATGGCTACACCTTC
TRBV5-1	TRBJ1-2	NA	NA	CASRQEAIGGYTF	TGCGCCAGCAGACAAGAGGCAATCGGAGGCTACACCTTC
TRBV7-8	TRBJ2-3	TRBD1	NA	CASSLEGTGLGTDTQYF	TGTGCCAGCAGCCTTGAAGGGACAGGACTCGGCACAGATACGCAGTATTTT
TRBV7-6	TRBJ2-1	NA	once	CASSLSAGKYNEQFF	TGTGCCAGCAGCTTATCGGCAGGGAAATACAATGAGCAGTTCTTC
TRBV10-3	TRBJ2-1	TRBD2	NA	CAIADNGGGYNEQFF	TGTGCCATCGCGGATAACGGGGGGGGTTACAATGAGCAGTTCTTC
TRBV7-2	TRBJ2-7	TRBD2	few	CASSLGTSGGAKSYEQYF	TGTGCCAGCAGCTTAGGGACTAGCGGGGGGGCCAAGTCCTACGAGCAGTACTTC
TRBV29-1	TRBJ2-3	TRBD2	NA	CSVRGGTDTQYF	TGCAGCGTTCGGGGGGGCACAGATACGCAGTATTTT
TRBV3-1	TRBJ2-5	NA	few	CASSQGGVGETQYF	TGTGCCAGCAGCCAAGGGGGTGTAGGGGAGACCCAGTACTTC
TRBV29-1	TRBJ2-2	NA	few	CSVGVVGELFF	TGCAGCGTTGGGGTAGTAGGGGAGCTGTTTTTT
TRBV20-1	TRBJ2-1	NA	NA	CSAPLRETQFF	TGCAGTGCGCCTTTACGGGAGACCCAGTTCTTC
TRBV27	TRBJ1-4	NA	few	CASSPGWGEKLFF	TGTGCCAGCAGTCCCGGGTGGGGTGAAAAACTGTTTTTT
TRBV7-3	TRBJ2-3	TRBD2	NA	CASSLAGGRHSTDTQYF	TGTGCCAGCAGTCTAGCGGGGGGCCGACATAGCACAGATACGCAGTATTTT
TRBV5-4	TRBJ1-4	NA	once	CASSTSQATNEKLFF	TGTGCCAGCAGCACCTCTCAAGCAACTAATGAAAAACTGTTTTTT
TRBV7-3	TRBJ2-3	TRBD1	few	CASPPGVGTGFEDTQYF	TGTGCCAGCCCCCCCGGAGTAGGGACAGGGTTTGAAGATACGCAGTATTTT
TRBV12-3/TRBV12-4	TRBJ2-1	NA	NA	CAGRSSNSYNEQFF	TGTGCCGGCAGATCATCAAACTCCTACAATGAGCAGTTCTTC
TRBV7-9	TRBJ1-5	TRBD1	NA	CASSLGQTEVQPQHF	TGTGCCAGCAGCCTGGGACAGACTGAGGTTCAGCCCCAGCATTTT
TRBV18	TRBJ2-7	NA	NA	CASSPGRTDYEQYF	TGTGCCAGCTCACCAGGGAGGACAGACTACGAGCAGTACTTC
TRBV4-1	TRBJ2-1	TRBD1	many	CASSQLGTGSYNEQFF	TGCGCCAGCAGCCAGTTAGGGACAGGTTCCTACAATGAGCAGTTCTTC
TRBV7-8	TRBJ2-3	TRBD2	NA	CASSLTFSGGFTDTQYF	TGTGCCAGCAGCCTGACCTTTAGCGGGGGTTTCACAGATACGCAGTATTTT
TRBV20-1	TRBJ2-3	TRBD2	NA	CSLSGRALTDTQYF	TGCAGTCTCAGCGGGAGGGCCCTAACAGATACGCAGTATTTT
TRBV5-1	TRBJ1-4	NA	NA	CASREALWEKLFF	TGCGCCAGCAGGGAGGCACTATGGGAAAAACTGTTTTTT
TRBV5-8	TRBJ2-5	TRBD1	few	CASSPTGQLFQETQYF	TGTGCCAGCAGCCCGACGGGACAGCTGTTCCAAGAGACCCAGTACTTC
TRBV24-1	TRBJ1-5	NA	NA	CATSDSGNQPQHF	TGTGCCACCAGTGATAGTGGCAATCAGCCCCAGCATTTT
TRBV3-1	TRBJ2-5	TRBD1	NA	CASSQGDRGLETQYF	TGTGCCAGCAGCCAGGGGGACAGGGGATTGGAGACCCAGTACTTC
TRBV7-8	TRBJ1-5	NA	NA	CASSLMGEGVNQPQHF	TGTGCCAGCAGCTTAATGGGGGAAGGAGTCAATCAGCCCCAGCATTTT
TRBV7-2	TRBJ2-7	NA	NA	CASSFPRGDPRLDEQYF	TGTGCCAGCAGCTTTCCCCGCGGGGATCCGCGTTTGGATGAGCAGTACTTC
TRBV29-1	TRBJ1-5	NA	NA	CSVREYSNQPQHF	TGCAGCGTCCGGGAATATAGCAATCAGCCCCAGCATTTT
TRBV14	TRBJ2-7	NA	NA	CASSTRTTGEQYF	TGTGCCAGCAGCACCCGGACAACGGGTGAGCAGTACTTC
TRBV12-3/TRBV12-4	TRBJ1-1	NA	NA	CASNSNRDTEAFF	TGTGCCAGCAACAGCAACAGGGACACTGAAGCTTTCTTT
TRBV3-1	TRBJ2-2	TRBD2	NA	CASSPTGGGNTGELFF	TGTGCCAGCAGCCCTACTGGCGGGGGGAACACCGGGGAGCTGTTTTTT
TRBV6-6	TRBJ1-2	NA	NA	CAIRGGVGSPCGYTF	TGTGCCATTCGGGGGGGAGTGGGCAGCCCCTGTGGCTACACCTTC
TRBV20-1	TRBJ2-3	NA	few	CSAPSGSTDTQYF	TGCAGTGCCCCGAGCGGGAGCACAGATACGCAGTATTTT